The present T cell receptor (beta chain) was sequenced within a study of early T cells in non-severe SARS-CoV-2 infection. Study-level background: With bulk RNA from unsorted whole blood as input, sequencing yielded unpaired chains.

This clonotype came up many times. The antigen is not known. The ends lost 3 bases at V and 1 base at J; junction bases unmatched: 6. Germline V gene lookup returns CDR1 LNHDA and CDR2 SQIVND (reference sequence). The CDR3 is 15 residues long. The TCR library protocol was used to attach unique molecular identifiers. These identifiers were attached to individual cDNA molecules. TCRdb called the 5' RACE reads again in MiXCR, with one record for every CDR3 protein. Of some 91,000 distinct CDR3 sequences detected, approximately 9.9% appear once; the ten largest clones hold approximately 4.7%. General observations from the study: There was a bias toward anti-spike CD8 responses in VDJdb matching, which missed private and CD4 specificities.

The sequence derives from an adult who was a healthcare worker with PCR-confirmed SARS-CoV-2 infection or an uninfected control (not recorded which). This specimen consisted of whole blood, obtained at baseline. The genes are TRBV19 and TRBJ2-7; 7 bases are shared with TRBD2. Here the CDR3 reads CASSIGTSASYEQYF. CDR3 nucleotide sequence: TGTGCCAGTAGTATCGGTACTAGCGCGTCCTACGAGCAGTACTTC.